The 17 T cell receptor beta chains listed next were all sequenced from one sample in a study of OX40 agonist ivuxolimab in advanced cancers. Sequencing used immunoSEQ multiplex PCR; TCRdb keeps in-frame clones, though not all of them. The sample shows about 80,000 clones, around 87% of them seen only once. Specimen: CD4+ or CD8+ T cells sorted from blood, collected in a trial of the OX40 agonist ivuxolimab. All receptors derive from an adult with an advanced solid tumor such as melanoma, head and neck, liver or kidney cancer.

V gene TRBV25-1 combines with J gene TRBJ2-5; 8 bases are a match to TRBD2. CDR3 length: 15 residues. Germline loops: CDR1 MGHDK, CDR2 SYGVNS. Unmatched junction bases numbered 6, after V lost 1 base and J lost 5 bases. The CDR3 is CASSESGGRGETQYF. The CDR3 coding sequence is TGTGCCAGCAGTGAATCGGGAGGGCGGGGTGAGACCCAGTACTTC.

J is TRBJ2-2 and V is TRBV5-1; 8 nucleotides match TRBD2. The CDR3 loop spans 16 amino acids. Germline trimming cut 4 bases from V and 5 bases from J; bases unmatched to any gene: 10. Germline V gene lookup returns CDR1 SGHRS and CDR2 YFSETQ. CDR3 loop: CASSPGGIWRTGELFF. The CDR3 region has the DNA TGCGCCAGCAGCCCGGGAGGGATTTGGAGGACCGGGGAGCTGTTTTTT.

CDR3 protein: CASSLRRENYNEQFF. The CDR3 region has the DNA TGTGCCAGCAGCTTAAGGCGGGAGAACTACAATGAGCAGTTCTTC. This rearrangement joins TRBV7-7 to TRBJ2-1; TRBD2 aligns across 7 bases. The germline CDR1 and CDR2 sequences are SSHAT and FNYEAQ (reference sequence). This CDR3 spans 15 amino acids. Germline trimming cut 2 bases from V and 3 bases from J; bases unmatched to any gene: 4.

A few counts support this clone. The chain combines TRBV2 with TRBJ1-2; D might be TRBD1 (5 bases). Trimming removed 6 bases from V and 7 bases from J, with 15 bases in between. Germline assignment: CDR1 SNHLY and CDR2 FYNNEI. The CDR3 is 13 amino acids. CDR3 DNA: TGTGCCAGCAGCTTATCCGGGGGTCCTGGCTACACCTTC. It translates to CASSLSGGPGYTF.

V usage is TRBV7-3 and J usage is TRBJ1-2, with D possibly TRBD1 on 5 matching bases. Trimming shortened V by 0 bases and J by 4 bases, and 6 bases separated the two germline ends. Germline V gene lookup returns CDR1 SGHTA and CDR2 FQGTGA. The CDR3 has 13 residues. As DNA, the CDR3 is TGTGCCAGCAGCTTAACAGGGGCCTATGGCTACACCTTC. Translating it yields CASSLTGAYGYTF.

This chain uses TRBV11-3 with TRBJ2-1; the match to TRBD2 covers 11 bases. Germline CDR1 SGHNT, CDR2 YENEEA. Losses at the gene ends were 4 bases for V and 1 base for J; bases not matched to a gene: 3. The CDR3 has 16 amino acids. CDR3 in amino acids: CASSSRLAGSYNEQFF. The CDR3 DNA follows: TGTGCCAGCAGCTCCCGACTAGCGGGATCCTACAATGAGCAGTTCTTC.

The table lists this clone with a few counts. The J gene is TRBJ2-7, the V gene TRBV28; TRBD2 might be the D (6 bases). Per germline, CDR1 MDHEN and CDR2 SYDVKM. This CDR3 has 15 amino acids. V lost 5 bases and J lost 0, with 14 bases in between. The CDR3 nucleotides are TGTGCCAGCAGTACCGGGACTGTGATCTCCTACGAGCAGTACTTC. Translated: CASSTGTVISYEQYF. The full variable domain, completed using reference TRBV28 and TRBJ2-7, is DVKVTQSSRYLVKRTGEKVFLECVQDMDHENMFWYRQDPGLGLRLIYFSYDVKMKEKGDIPEGYSVSREKKERFSLILESASTNQTSMYLCASSTGTVISYEQYFGPGTRLTVT.

V is TRBV2 and J is TRBJ1-2; D is possibly TRBD1 (6 bases). Germline-derived CDR1 and CDR2 are SNHLY and FYNNEI. Trimming shortened V by 5 bases and J by 8 bases, and 12 bases separated the two germline ends. CDR3 length equals 12 residues. CDR3 nucleotide sequence: TGTGCCAGCAGTAAAGACAGGCCGGGCTACACCTTC. Translated, it gives CASSKDRPGYTF.

The chain recombines TRBV19 with TRBJ1-2; D not resolved. V gave up 1 base and J gave up 10 bases, with 7 bases separating them. CDR3 length: 11 amino acids. Germline CDR1 reads LNHDA; CDR2 reads SQIVND (reference sequence). In DNA form, the CDR3 reads TGTGCCAGTAGTATAGCGAGGGCCTACACCTTC. Its translation is CASSIARAYTF.

The V gene is TRBV9, the J gene TRBJ1-4; 9 positions agree with TRBD1. CDR1 and CDR2 from the germline V gene are SGDLS and YYNGEE. The CDR3 runs to 15 residues. The trim removed 3 bases at V and 8 bases at J, leaving 8 bases unmatched. The CDR3 is CASSDGPGQGEKLFF. In nucleotides, the CDR3 is TGTGCCAGCAGCGACGGACCGGGACAGGGAGAAAAACTGTTTTTT.

For this clone: The same CDR3 can be traced to other DNA sequences in this sample. This chain connects TRBV6-5 to TRBJ1-2; possible D gene TRBD1, 6 bases. V was cut by 0 bases and J by 7 bases, with 9 bases left in between. The CDR3 covers 13 residues. CDR1 and CDR2 (germline): MNHEY, SVGAGI. The CDR3 coding sequence is TGTGCCAGCAGTTACTCGGGGGCCGGTGGCTACACCTTC. Translated: CASSYSGAGGYTF.

The chain links TRBV6-5 to TRBJ2-1, with unresolved D. V gave up 3 bases and J gave up 4 bases, with 4 bases separating them. This CDR3 has 12 amino acids. The germline V gene has CDR1 MNHEY and CDR2 SVGAGI. CDR3 protein: CASSYRYNEQFF. The CDR3, as DNA: TGTGCCAGCAGTTATAGGTACAATGAGCAGTTCTTC.

The chain joins TRBV14 to TRBJ2-7; D gene unclear. The CDR3 contains 15 residues. Looked up from germline, CDR1 is SGHDN and CDR2 is FVKESK. Between the trimmed V and J ends, which lost 2 bases and 1 base, there was a span of 12 bases. The CDR3 DNA sequence: TGTGCCAGCAGCCAATTGCACGGACGTTCCTACGAGCAGTACTTC. Translated: CASSQLHGRSYEQYF.

This clone was counted a few times. V and J are TRBV27 and TRBJ2-1, with unresolved D. The germline V gene encodes CDR1 MNHEY and CDR2 SMNVEV (reference sequence). The CDR3 covers 15 residues. Between the trimmed V and J ends, which lost 0 bases and 7 bases, there was a span of 13 bases. CDR3 bases: TGTGCCAGCAGTTTATCTTACGTCCAACGGAATGAGCAGTTCTTC. It translates to CASSLSYVQRNEQFF.

This sequence joins TRBV7-3 and TRBJ2-1, with D hard to call. Germline loops: CDR1 SGHTA, CDR2 FQGTGA. Trimming stripped 3 bases from V and 5 bases from J, with 5 bases between. The CDR3 covers 12 residues. CDR3 sequence (DNA): TGTGCCAGCAGCTTCGACAACAATGAGCAGTTCTTC. Translation gives CASSFDNNEQFF.

This sequence joins TRBV9 and TRBJ1-3; 7 bases match TRBD1. From germline, CDR1 is SGDLS and CDR2 YYNGEE. The CDR3 is 16 residues long. V trimming: 1 base; J trimming: 0 bases; junction bases outside the gene matches: 4. CDR3 bases: TGTGCCAGCAGCGTACAGACAGGGAGCTCTGGAAACACCATATATTTT. Amino acids: CASSVQTGSSGNTIYF.

The chain recombines TRBV4-1 with TRBJ2-5; 16 nucleotides match TRBD2. Germline loops: CDR1 MGHRA, CDR2 YSYEKL. The CDR3 extends over 15 amino acids. V gave up 4 bases and J gave up 5 bases; unmatched junction bases: 1. The CDR3 is CASSPGLAGGETQYF. The CDR3 DNA reads TGCGCCAGCAGCCCGGGACTAGCGGGGGGGGAGACCCAGTACTTC.